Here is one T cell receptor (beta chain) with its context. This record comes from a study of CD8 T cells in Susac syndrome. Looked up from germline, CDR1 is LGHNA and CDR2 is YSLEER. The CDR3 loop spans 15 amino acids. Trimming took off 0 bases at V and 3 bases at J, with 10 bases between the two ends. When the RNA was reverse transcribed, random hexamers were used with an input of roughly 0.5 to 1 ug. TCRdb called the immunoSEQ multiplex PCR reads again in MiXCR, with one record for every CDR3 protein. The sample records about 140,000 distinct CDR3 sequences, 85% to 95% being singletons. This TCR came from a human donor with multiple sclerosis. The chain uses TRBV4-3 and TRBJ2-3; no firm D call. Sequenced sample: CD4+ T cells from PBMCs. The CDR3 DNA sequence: TGCGCCAGCAGCCAAGATCTTATAGGTACAGATACGCAGTATTTT. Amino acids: CASSQDLIGTDTQYF.